The T cell receptor (beta chain) described here comes from a study of a mutant IDH1 vaccine in newly diagnosed glioma. Study at large: Earlier care involved radiotherapy, temozolomide, or both, and the majority received both.

Germline assignment: CDR1 LNHDA and CDR2 SQIVND (reference sequence). The CDR3 runs 14 residues. Trimming left V 2 bases short and J 4 bases short, with 11 bases between. Whole-study results and caveats: Among all patients, vaccine-induced immune responses occurred in about 93%.

As concerns this clone: Its antigen is not identified.

Time point noted: week 11, during vaccination. Each dose of the vaccine consisted of 300 ug of mutant IDH1 20-mer peptide, with topical imiquimod. Measured with immunoSEQ multiplex PCR; TCRdb has only the in-frame clones, and not every one. The profile shows some 130,000 clones, around 77% of them singletons. The chain combines TRBV19 with TRBJ1-1; D remains unclear. This TCR came from a man aged 40-55 years with glioma. Material: PBMCs, obtained from a glioma patient whose treatment included an IDH1 peptide vaccine. The CDR3 spells CASSIKVSGTEAFF. CDR3 nucleotide sequence: TGTGCCAGTAGTATAAAGGTTAGTGGCACTGAAGCTTTCTTT.